The 10 T cell receptor beta chains reported below all come from one sample, sequenced in a study of T cell repertoires in aging, cancer and after chemotherapy. The template was genomic DNA from peripheral blood, not RNA. Multiplex touch-down PCR with TRB-A/B primers amplified rearranged V-D-J TRB sequences. TCRdb ran MiXCR on the multiplex PCR reads and lists one entry per CDR3 protein. Of approximately 6,400 distinct CDR3 sequences in the sample, roughly 25% were seen once. The material sequenced was blood. These receptors were taken from a human donor in good health.

The V and J genes are TRBV7-3 and TRBJ1-1; D call uncertain. Trimming removed 5 bases from V and 5 bases from J, with 12 bases in between. Germline CDR1 is SGHTA and CDR2 is FQGTGA. The CDR3 extends over 13 amino acids. The CDR3 region has the DNA TGTGCCAGCAGCATCAACACGGGGACTGAAGCTTTCTTT. It specifies CASSINTGTEAFF.

This chain connects TRBV7-9 to TRBJ2-3, with TRBD2 matching over 8 bases. Trimming took 3 bases from V and 6 from J; bases not matched to a gene: 5. Germline assignment: CDR1 SEHNR and CDR2 FQNEAQ (reference sequence). This CDR3 spans 14 amino acids. The DNA for the CDR3 is TGTGCCAGCAGCTTGGCGGGGGGCGGTGATACGCAGTATTTT. Protein: CASSLAGGGDTQYF.

By share of the sample, this clonotype is medium-sized. J is TRBJ2-2 and V is TRBV11-2; D ambiguous. Trimming stripped 6 bases from V and 2 bases from J, with 10 bases between. CDR1 is SGHAT, CDR2 FQNNGV, per germline. The CDR3 runs to 14 residues. CDR3 in DNA: TGTGCCAGCAGACAGTCGGCTAACACCGGGGAGCTGTTTTTT. Translating gives CASRQSANTGELFF.

By sample share, this clonotype is medium-sized (0.01 to 0.1%). J is TRBJ1-6 and V is TRBV5-6, with a weak D call TRBD1 (5 bases). V shed 3 bases and J shed 0 bases, with 13 bases lying between them. The CDR3 totals 17 residues. Germline assignment: CDR1 SGHDT and CDR2 YYEEEE. Here the CDR3 reads CASSSAQGSSYNSPLHF. As DNA, the CDR3 is TGTGCCAGCAGCTCCGCCCAGGGAAGCTCCTATAATTCACCCCTCCACTTT.

In its sample, this clonotype is medium-sized (0.01 to 0.1%). V usage is TRBV6-6 and J usage is TRBJ1-2; possibly TRBD1 for D (5 bases). The ends were cut back, 5 bases at V and 6 bases at J, with 13 bases in the middle. The CDR3 contains 13 residues. Looked up from germline, CDR1 is MNHNY and CDR2 is SVGAGI (reference sequence). This CDR3 is CASSPGTVNGYTF. CDR3 DNA sequence: TGTGCCAGCAGTCCGGGGACGGTTAATGGCTACACCTTC.

This clonotype counts as medium-sized. The chain has TRBV4-3 and TRBJ1-4; D is undetermined. Germline assignment: CDR1 LGHNA and CDR2 YSLEER. This CDR3 comprises 14 residues. V lost 1 base to trimming and J lost 10 bases, with 13 bases between them. Written as DNA, the CDR3 is TGCGCCAGCAGCCAAGTTATTCGGGAAGGAAAACTGTTTTTT. Translating gives CASSQVIREGKLFF.

Details on this clonotype: With a much larger clone just one base away, this may be a read error. This chain links TRBV30 with TRBJ2-1; 10 nucleotides line up with TRBD2. CDR1 and CDR2 (germline): GTSNPN, SVGIG (reference sequence). This CDR3 is built from 15 residues. In DNA, the CDR3 is TGTGCCTGGAGAACGGGACTAGCGTCCTACGATGAGCAGTTCTTC. Its protein is CAWRTGLASYDEQFF.

This clonotype has a count of ten or more. The genes are TRBV5-6 and TRBJ2-1; no reliable D call. Germline lookup yields CDR1 SGHDT and CDR2 YYEEEE. Trimming removed 1 base at V and 5 bases at J, with 4 bases between. The CDR3 covers 12 residues. CDR3 loop: CASSLSNNEQFF. The DNA for the CDR3 is TGTGCCAGCAGCTTGAGTAACAATGAGCAGTTCTTC.

The chain links TRBV20-1 to TRBJ2-5, with D perhaps being TRBD1 or TRBD2 (7 bases each). The V gene's germline CDR1 is DFQATT and CDR2 SNEGSKA (reference sequence). V was cut by 6 bases and J by 5 bases, with 16 bases left in between. CDR3 length: 13 amino acids. CDR3 nucleotide sequence: TGCAGTGCCGGGGGGCAGGGGGATGAGACCCAGTACTTC. The encoded protein is CSAGGQGDETQYF.

V and J are TRBV9 and TRBJ1-1; unclear D gene. The CDR3 is made up of 17 amino acids. With 4 bases removed from V and 0 bases from J, the gap between germline ends came to 19 bases. The germline V gene encodes CDR1 SGDLS and CDR2 YYNGEE. This CDR3 reads CASSPERAVSLNTEAFF. The CDR3 nucleotides read TGTGCCAGCAGCCCGGAACGGGCAGTTTCATTGAACACTGAAGCTTTCTTT.